This T cell receptor beta chain came from a study of T cell repertoires in cytomegalovirus infection. About the research overall: Alongside well-studied HLA-B-restricted CMV epitopes, recently identified HLA-C-restricted CMV epitopes were also used. Public signatures in TCR beta pointed to CMV infection and matching HLA type. General study results and limits: Predominance within the ex vivo response was attributable to HLA-C-restricted CMV-specific TCR beta clonotypes.

This clonotype was counted a few times. Its antigen is currently unknown. MiXCR was run by TCRdb on the reads, yielding one entry per CDR3 protein. The profile shows hundreds of thousands of distinct CDR3 sequences, more than 30% of them singletons. Losses at the gene ends were 1 base for V and 0 bases for J; bases not matched to a gene: 14. The CDR3 sequence is 20 residues long. Germline V CDR1 and CDR2: SEHNR, FQNEAQ (reference sequence). The origin of this receptor is a human donor in good health (CMV status not recorded). Some clones in this sample may be carry-over from other donors' samples. The sequencing used cultured PBMCs, collected from culture after CMV antigen stimulation. The chain carries TRBV7-9 and TRBJ2-1; 8 positions match TRBD2. CDR3 nucleotide sequence: TGTGCCAGCAGCTTAGATTATCGCCTAGCGGGTAGAGGCTCCTACAATGAGCAGTTCTTC. Encoded protein: CASSLDYRLAGRGSYNEQFF.